These 5 T cell receptor beta chains share one sample of origin, sequenced in a study of cytomegalovirus exposure and HLA in healthy donors. PCR primers comprised 60 Vbeta and 13 Jbeta primers. Clones were read by immunoSEQ multiplex PCR, and TCRdb kept only the in-frame ones, dropping some. The profile shows approximately 180,000 clones, 87% of them singletons. Sequences were obtained from PBMCs. These receptor sequences come from a girl less than two years old in good health and CMV-seronegative.

The J gene is TRBJ2-1, the V gene TRBV27, with D possibly TRBD2 on 6 matching bases. Germline-derived CDR1 and CDR2 are MNHEY and SMNVEV (reference sequence). The V gene lost 7 bases and the J gene lost 0 bases, with 10 bases spanning the gap. The CDR3 spans 14 residues. CDR3 bases: TGTGCCAGCATTGGGGGGAGCTCCTACAATGAGCAGTTCTTC. Translation gives CASIGGSSYNEQFF.

The chain uses TRBV7-6 and TRBJ1-4; D uncertain. V was pared by 2 bases and J by 0 bases, with 10 bases between. Germline loops: CDR1 SGHVS, CDR2 FNYEAQ. The CDR3 loop spans 16 amino acids. CDR3 residues: CASSLRTAATNEKLFF. The CDR3, as DNA: TGTGCCAGCAGCTTAAGAACAGCGGCAACTAATGAAAAACTGTTTTTT.

V is TRBV5-6 and J is TRBJ2-1, with D perhaps TRBD2 (6 bases). Germline values: CDR1 SGHDT, CDR2 YYEEEE. The V end lost 0 bases, the J end lost 8 bases, and 21 bases lay between the germline ends. The CDR3 runs 17 residues. The CDR3 sequence is CASSLVARLAPFDEQFF. CDR3 coding DNA: TGTGCCAGCAGCTTGGTCGCTCGGCTAGCGCCGTTCGATGAGCAGTTCTTC. Complete variable domain (other parts from reference TRBV5-6 and TRBJ2-1): DAGVTQSPTHLIKTRGQQVTLRCSPKSGHDTVSWYQQALGQGPQFIFQYYEEEERQRGNFPDRFSGHQFPNYSSELNVNALLLGDSALYLCASSLVARLAPFDEQFFGPGTRLTVL.

J is TRBJ1-1 and V is TRBV12-5, with D possibly matching TRBD1 (6 bases). Germline assignment: CDR1 LGHNT and CDR2 FRNRAP. The ends were cut back, 1 base at V and 1 base at J, with 13 bases in the middle. The CDR3 has 16 residues. CDR3: CASGLGSTTGNTEAFF. The CDR3 DNA sequence: TGTGCTAGTGGTTTGGGGTCAACGACAGGGAACACTGAAGCTTTCTTT.

The CDR3 spells CAISEKGLAGGTYEQYF. The CDR3 DNA sequence: TGTGCCATCAGTGAGAAGGGACTAGCGGGAGGGACTTACGAGCAGTACTTC. The gene calls are TRBV10-3 and TRBJ2-7, with 16 bases that match TRBD2. The CDR3 is 17 amino acids. The ends lost 2 bases at V and 4 bases at J; junction bases unmatched: 5. The germline V gene has CDR1 ENHRY and CDR2 SYGVKD.